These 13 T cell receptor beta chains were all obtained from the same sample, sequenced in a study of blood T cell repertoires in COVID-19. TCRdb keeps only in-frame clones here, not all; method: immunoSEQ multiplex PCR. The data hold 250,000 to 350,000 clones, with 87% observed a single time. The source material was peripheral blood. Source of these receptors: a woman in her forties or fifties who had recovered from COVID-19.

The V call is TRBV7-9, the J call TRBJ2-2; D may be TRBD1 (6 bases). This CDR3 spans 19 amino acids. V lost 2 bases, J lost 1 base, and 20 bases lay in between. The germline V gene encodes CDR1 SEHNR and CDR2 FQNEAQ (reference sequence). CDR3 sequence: CASSLNSRVIRGNTGELFF. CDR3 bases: TGTGCCAGCAGCTTAAATTCCAGGGTCATCAGGGGGAACACCGGGGAGCTGTTTTTT.

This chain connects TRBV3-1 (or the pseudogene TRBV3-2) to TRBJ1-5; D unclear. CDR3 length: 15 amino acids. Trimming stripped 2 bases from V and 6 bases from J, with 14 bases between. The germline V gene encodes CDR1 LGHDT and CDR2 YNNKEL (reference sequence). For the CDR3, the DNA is TGTGCCAGCAGCCAATTAGGGAGTGGTGGTCAGCCCCAGCATTTT. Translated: CASSQLGSGGQPQHF.

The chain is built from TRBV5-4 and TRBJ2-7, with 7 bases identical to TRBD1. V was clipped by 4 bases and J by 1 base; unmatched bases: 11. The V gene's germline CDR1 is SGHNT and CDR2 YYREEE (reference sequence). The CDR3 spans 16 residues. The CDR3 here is CASSPQGKGLSYEQYF. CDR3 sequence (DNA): TGTGCCAGCAGCCCACAGGGGAAGGGTCTGTCCTACGAGCAGTACTTC.

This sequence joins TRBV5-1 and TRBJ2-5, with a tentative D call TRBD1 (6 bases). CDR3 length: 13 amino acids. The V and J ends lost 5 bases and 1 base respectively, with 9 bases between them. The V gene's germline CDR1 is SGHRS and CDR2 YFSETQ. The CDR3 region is CASSLQGQETQYF. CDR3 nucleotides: TGCGCCAGCAGTTTACAGGGCCAAGAGACCCAGTACTTC.

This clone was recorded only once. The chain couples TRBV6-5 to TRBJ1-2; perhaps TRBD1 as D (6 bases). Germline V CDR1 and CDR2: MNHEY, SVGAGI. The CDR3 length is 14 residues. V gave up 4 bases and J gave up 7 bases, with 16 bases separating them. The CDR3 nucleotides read TGTGCCAGCAGTTGGGGTGGGGGGGCTGCTGGCTACACCTTC. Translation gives CASSWGGGAAGYTF.

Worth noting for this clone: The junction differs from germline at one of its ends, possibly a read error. CDR3 DNA: TGTGCCTCTCACAGGGGAGGTAACGATGGCTACACCTTC. As protein: CASHRGGNDGYTF. The V and J genes are TRBV30 and TRBJ1-2; 7 bases map to TRBD1. CDR1 GTSNPN and CDR2 SVGIG come from the germline V gene (reference sequence). This CDR3 region has 13 residues.

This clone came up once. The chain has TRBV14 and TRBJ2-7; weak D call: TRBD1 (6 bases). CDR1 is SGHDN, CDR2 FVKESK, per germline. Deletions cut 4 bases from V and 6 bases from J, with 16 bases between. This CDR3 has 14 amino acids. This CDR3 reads CASSRLDRRGEQYF. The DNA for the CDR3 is TGTGCCAGCAGCCGTCTGGACAGACGGGGCGAGCAGTACTTC. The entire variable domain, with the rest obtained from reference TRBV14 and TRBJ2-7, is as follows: EAGVTQFPSHSVIEKGQTVTLRCDPISGHDNLYWYRRVMGKEIKFLLHFVKESKQDESGMPNNRFLAERTGGTYSTLKVQPAELEDSGVYFCASSRLDRRGEQYFGPGTRLTVT.

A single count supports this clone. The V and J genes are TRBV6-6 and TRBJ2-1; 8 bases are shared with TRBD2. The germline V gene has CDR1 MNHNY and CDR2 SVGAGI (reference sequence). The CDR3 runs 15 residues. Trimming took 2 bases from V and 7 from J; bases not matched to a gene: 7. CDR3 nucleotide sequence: TGTGCCAGCAGTTACAAACCGGGGGGGAGGAATGAGCAGTTCTTC. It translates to CASSYKPGGRNEQFF.

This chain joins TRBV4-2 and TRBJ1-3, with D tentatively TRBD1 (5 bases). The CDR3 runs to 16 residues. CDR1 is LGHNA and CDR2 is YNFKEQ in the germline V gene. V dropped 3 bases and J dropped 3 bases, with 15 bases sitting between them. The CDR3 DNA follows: TGTGCCAGCAGCCACCGCCCCCAGGGAGGTGGAAACACCATATATTTT. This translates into CASSHRPQGGGNTIYF.

CDR3 in amino acids: CASPGPNQPQHF. For the CDR3, the DNA is TGTGCCAGCCCAGGGCCCAATCAGCCCCAGCATTTT. The chain recombines TRBV6-5 with TRBJ1-5; tentative D call: TRBD1 (5 bases). V was trimmed by 8 bases and J by 3 bases, leaving 8 bases between them. Per the germline V gene, CDR1 is MNHEY and CDR2 is SVGAGI. The CDR3 totals 12 residues.

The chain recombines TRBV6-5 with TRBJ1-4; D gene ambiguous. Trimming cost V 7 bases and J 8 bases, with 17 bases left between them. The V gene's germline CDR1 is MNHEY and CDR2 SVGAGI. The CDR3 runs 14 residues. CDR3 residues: CASTNPGIGEKLFF. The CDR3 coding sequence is TGTGCCAGCACCAATCCCGGGATCGGCGAAAAACTGTTTTTT.

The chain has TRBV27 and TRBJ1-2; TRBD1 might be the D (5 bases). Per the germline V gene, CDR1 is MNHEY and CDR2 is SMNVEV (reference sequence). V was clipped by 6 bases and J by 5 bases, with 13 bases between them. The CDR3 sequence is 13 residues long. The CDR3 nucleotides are TGTGCCAGCAGCCGCCAGGGATGGTATGGCTACACCTTC. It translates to CASSRQGWYGYTF.

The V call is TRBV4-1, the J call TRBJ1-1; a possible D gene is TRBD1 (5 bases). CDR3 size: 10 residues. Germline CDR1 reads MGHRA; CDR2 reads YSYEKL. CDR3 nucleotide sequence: TGCGCAGCAGGAGACAGTGAAGCTTTCTTT. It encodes CAAGDSEAFF.